This passage covers 3 T cell receptor beta chains from one sample sequenced in a study of CD8 T cells in Susac syndrome (dated by TCRdb to about 2019). Libraries came from the immunoSEQ multiplex PCR assay. RNA was extracted using the RNeasy kit, and about 0.5 to 1 microgram was reverse transcribed with random hexamers. TCRdb reprocessing: public reads trimmed at Q25 with fastp, clones called with MiXCR, in-frame beta chains kept. CDR3 protein duplicates are merged, each entry listing the most common genes and DNA. This sample is represented by 100,000 or so distinct CDR3 sequences; roughly 94% of them were singletons. Roughly 0.31% of the sample goes to the ten largest clones. The specimen sequenced was CD4+ T cells from PBMCs. The receptors stem from a human donor with Susac syndrome.

This clonotype was observed a single time. The genes are TRBV25-1 and TRBJ2-7, with D possibly TRBD2 on 6 matching bases. Germline lookup yields CDR1 MGHDK and CDR2 SYGVNS. The CDR3 is made up of 13 amino acids. The V end lost 6 bases, the J end lost 5 bases, and 14 bases lay between the germline ends. Written as DNA, the CDR3 is TGTGCCAGCAGGGACGGGAGAAGAAACGAGCAGTACTTC. Its translation is CASRDGRRNEQYF.

V and J are TRBV19 and TRBJ2-2; D is tentatively TRBD1 or TRBD2 (5 bases each). The germline V and J ends were trimmed by 4 bases and 5 bases, with 8 bases remaining between them. Germline V gene sequence: CDR1 LNHDA, CDR2 SQIVND (reference sequence). The CDR3 contains 13 residues. CDR3 DNA: TGTGCCAGTAGTACGTGGGGGACCGGGGAGCTGTTTTTT. This gives the protein CASSTWGTGELFF. The whole variable domain, remainder taken from reference TRBV19 and TRBJ2-2, is DGGITQSPKYLFRKEGQNVTLSCEQNLNHDAMYWYRQDPGQGLRLIYYSQIVNDFQKGDIAEGYSVSREKKESFPLTVTSAQKNPTAFYLCASSTWGTGELFFGEGSRLTVL.

This chain uses TRBV5-1 with TRBJ1-6; maybe TRBD1 (5 bases). Trimming removed 7 bases from V and 8 bases from J, with 16 bases in between. The germline V gene has CDR1 SGHRS and CDR2 YFSETQ. The CDR3 runs to 14 residues. The CDR3 region is CASVREAGDSPLHF. The CDR3 DNA follows: TGCGCCAGCGTCAGGGAAGCAGGCGATTCACCCCTCCACTTT.